These 7 T cell receptor beta chains originate from one sample sequenced in a study of blood T cell repertoires in COVID-19. Assay: immunoSEQ multiplex PCR; the TCRdb copy retains only in-frame clones and omits some. The table has roughly 250,000 clones, about 88% seen once. The source material was peripheral blood. The receptors shown here come from a woman aged 40 to 55 who had recovered from COVID-19.

J is TRBJ1-2 and V is TRBV9, with D unresolved. The V gene lost 0 bases and the J gene lost 8 bases, with 8 bases spanning the gap. Germline CDR1 and CDR2: SGDLS and YYNGEE. The CDR3 covers 12 residues. The CDR3 here is CASSVESGGYTF. The DNA for the CDR3 is TGTGCCAGCAGCGTAGAATCTGGCGGCTACACCTTC.

The V gene is TRBV6-6, the J gene TRBJ1-5, with D uncertain. Trimming took 7 bases from V and 4 from J, leaving 11 bases between them. CDR1 and CDR2 from the germline V gene are MNHNY and SVGAGI (reference sequence). There are 13 residues in the CDR3. Written as DNA, the CDR3 is TGTGCCAGCATTCAGGAGGGAAATCAGCCCCAGCATTTT. Its translation: CASIQEGNQPQHF.

The V and J genes are TRBV6-6 and TRBJ2-1; 7 bases agree with TRBD2. Germline V CDR1 and CDR2: MNHNY, SVGAGI (reference sequence). J gave up 10 bases and V 0 bases, and 0 bases lay outside the gene matches. The CDR3 covers 12 residues. CDR3 bases: TGTGCCAGCAGTTACTCGGGGGGGGAGCAGTTCTTC. This encodes CASSYSGGEQFF.

The V and J genes are TRBV5-1 and TRBJ2-2; TRBD2 matches at 12 bases. This CDR3 comprises 17 residues. V was clipped by 6 bases and J by 4 bases; unmatched bases: 10. CDR1 is SGHRS and CDR2 is YFSETQ in the germline V gene. Here the CDR3 DNA reads TGCGCCAGCACCCTCCTAGCGGGAGGGCGTGGCACCGGGGAGCTGTTTTTT. Its translation is CASTLLAGGRGTGELFF. Full variable domain (remainder filled in from reference TRBV5-1 and TRBJ2-2): KAGVTQTPRYLIKTRGQQVTLSCSPISGHRSVSWYQQTPGQGLQFLFEYFSETQRNKGNFPGRFSGRQFSNSRSEMNVSTLELGDSALYLCASTLLAGGRGTGELFFGEGSRLTVL.

This chain connects TRBV7-2 to TRBJ2-2; TRBD1 aligns across 7 bases. Trimming took 4 bases from V and 2 from J; bases not matched to a gene: 7. The germline CDR1 and CDR2 sequences are SGHTA and FQGNSA. CDR3 length: 16 residues. CDR3 loop: CASSSSGTENTGELFF. The CDR3 DNA follows: TGTGCCAGCAGCTCCTCCGGGACAGAAAACACCGGGGAGCTGTTTTTT.

The chain links TRBV27 to TRBJ2-1; 7 nucleotides agree with TRBD1. Germline V gene data show CDR1 as MNHEY and CDR2 as SMNVEV (reference sequence). The junction had 1 base not matched to a gene; V was cut back by 3 bases and J by 5 bases. The CDR3 is 13 amino acids. For the CDR3, the DNA is TGTGCCAGCAGTTTGGGACAGAACAATGAGCAGTTCTTC. Translating gives CASSLGQNNEQFF.

This chain links TRBV6-2 or TRBV6-3 with TRBJ1-2; tentative D call: TRBD1 (5 bases). The ends were cut back, 2 bases at V and 0 bases at J, with 7 bases in the middle. CDR1 and CDR2 from the germline V gene are MNHEY and SVGEGT. The length of the CDR3 is 14 residues. The CDR3 reads CASSYRGPNYGYTF. As DNA, the CDR3 is TGTGCCAGCAGTTACAGGGGCCCTAACTATGGCTACACCTTC.